These 10 T cell receptor beta chains share one sample of origin, sequenced in a study of graft-versus-host responses after intestinal transplantation. These receptors have no known antigen. The repertoire was sequenced with immunoSEQ multiplex PCR; TCRdb's copy has only in-frame clones and lacks some. Among 84,000 or so clones listed, roughly 84% were seen once. The specimen was unstimulated CD8+ T cells sorted from spleen or lymph node cells, collected before transplant. The receptors were gathered from a human donor who was the organ donor for an intestinal transplant.

This rearrangement joins TRBV29-1 to TRBJ2-2; D possibly corresponds to TRBD2 (5 bases). There are 13 residues in the CDR3. Germline V lookup: CDR1 SQVTM, CDR2 ANQGSEA. Trimming stripped 2 bases from V and 3 bases from J, with 7 bases between. The CDR3 reads CSVESDYTGELFF. In DNA form, the CDR3 reads TGCAGCGTTGAATCGGACTACACCGGGGAGCTGTTTTTT.

The genes are TRBV9 and TRBJ1-6; no reliable D call. The CDR3 is 13 residues long. The germline gives CDR1 SGDLS, CDR2 YYNGEE. Trimming removed 8 bases from V and 6 bases from J, with 12 bases in between. This CDR3 is CASSGPSNSPLHF. The CDR3 DNA reads TGTGCCAGTTCCGGGCCCAGTAATTCACCCCTCCACTTT.

The V gene is TRBV5-4, the J gene TRBJ2-7, with D perhaps matching TRBD2 (6 bases). Trimming took off 4 bases at V and 0 bases at J, with 14 bases between the two ends. Germline CDR1 is SGHNT and CDR2 is YYREEE (reference sequence). This CDR3 region has 15 residues. In DNA, the CDR3 is TGTGCCAGCAGCGCTGGAGCGGGTAGCTCCTACGAGCAGTACTTC. Translation gives CASSAGAGSSYEQYF.

The V and J genes are TRBV4-1 and TRBJ2-2; D is possibly TRBD2 (6 bases). The germline CDR1 and CDR2 sequences are MGHRA and YSYEKL. The CDR3 is made up of 14 amino acids. The V and J ends lost 2 bases and 6 bases respectively, with 10 bases between them. The chain's CDR3 is CASSQQEGPGELFF. The CDR3 DNA reads TGCGCCAGCAGCCAACAGGAGGGGCCCGGGGAGCTGTTTTTT.

The chain has TRBV7-8 and TRBJ2-3; D is ambiguous. Between the trimmed V and J ends, which lost 1 base and 0 bases, there was a span of 8 bases. The CDR3 is 15 amino acids. Germline CDR1 and CDR2: SGHVS and FQNEAQ. The CDR3 nucleotides read TGTGCCAGCAGCTTAGTCCTGACTAGCACAGATACGCAGTATTTT. Its protein is CASSLVLTSTDTQYF.

The CDR3 loop is CASSPLPSAYEQYF. The DNA for the CDR3 is TGCGCCAGCAGCCCTTTGCCCAGCGCCTACGAGCAGTACTTC. This sequence joins TRBV5-1 and TRBJ2-7; D remains unclear. Germline V gene sequence: CDR1 SGHRS, CDR2 YFSETQ. This CDR3 spans 14 amino acids. Trimming removed 4 bases from V and 2 bases from J, with 13 bases in between.

V gene TRBV4-2 combines with J gene TRBJ2-7; D may be TRBD1 or TRBD2 (5 bases each). Germline values: CDR1 LGHNA, CDR2 YNFKEQ. V shed 0 bases and J shed 3 bases, with 15 bases lying between them. There are 16 residues in the CDR3. The CDR3 nucleotides are TGTGCCAGCAGCCAAGAAGGTCGGGGCAGCCTCTACGAGCAGTACTTC. The encoded protein is CASSQEGRGSLYEQYF.

The gene calls are TRBV11-2 and TRBJ1-1; 7 positions agree with TRBD1. The CDR3 totals 14 residues. V lost 4 bases, J lost 2 bases, and 4 bases stayed unmatched. The germline CDR1 and CDR2 sequences are SGHAT and FQNNGV. The CDR3 sequence is CASSSGTANTEAFF. The CDR3 DNA reads TGTGCCAGCAGCTCCGGGACAGCTAACACTGAAGCTTTCTTT.

Notes on this clone: The junction and the germline gene differ at one end; a read error may be behind it. Within the sample, other DNA sequences also encode this same CDR3. The J gene is TRBJ2-4, the V gene TRBV5-6, with 9 bases that match TRBD1. The CDR3 has 12 residues. Germline-derived CDR1 and CDR2 are SGHDT and YYEEEE. CDR3 protein: CASSFTGGGHHF. The CDR3 DNA is TGTGCCAGCAGCTTCACAGGGGGCGGGCACCACTTC.

This chain links TRBV2 with TRBJ1-2; D gene uncertain. The ends were cut back, 2 bases at V and 0 bases at J, with 10 bases in the middle. There are 15 residues in the CDR3. Germline-derived CDR1 and CDR2 are SNHLY and FYNNEI. The CDR3 loop is CASSETSAPNYGYTF. The CDR3 DNA sequence: TGTGCCAGCAGTGAAACATCCGCTCCTAACTATGGCTACACCTTC.